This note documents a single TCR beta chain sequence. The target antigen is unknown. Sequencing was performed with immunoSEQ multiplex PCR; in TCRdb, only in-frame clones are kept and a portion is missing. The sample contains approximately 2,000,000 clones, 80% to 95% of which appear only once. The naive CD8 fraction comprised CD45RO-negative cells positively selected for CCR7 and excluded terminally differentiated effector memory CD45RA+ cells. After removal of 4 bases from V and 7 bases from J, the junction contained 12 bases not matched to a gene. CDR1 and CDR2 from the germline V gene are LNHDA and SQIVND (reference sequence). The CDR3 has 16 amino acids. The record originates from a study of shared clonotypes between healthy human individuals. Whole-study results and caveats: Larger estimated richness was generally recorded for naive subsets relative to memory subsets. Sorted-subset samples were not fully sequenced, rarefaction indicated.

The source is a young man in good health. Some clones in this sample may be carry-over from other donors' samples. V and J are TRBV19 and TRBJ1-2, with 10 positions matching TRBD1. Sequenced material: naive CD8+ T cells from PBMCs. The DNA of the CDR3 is TGTGCCAGTAGTACGAAATCGACAGGGGGCTTCGGTGGCTACACCTTC. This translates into CASSTKSTGGFGGYTF.